The entry below gives a single T cell receptor (beta chain) sequence along with its context. This specimen comes from a study of blood T cell repertoires in COVID-19. The protocol was immunoSEQ multiplex PCR, while the TCRdb copy is restricted to in-frame clones and leaves out a portion. The sample has approximately 100,000 clones; 80% to 90% are singletons. The receptor comes from a woman of 80 years or more with acute or convalescent COVID-19. The sequencing input was peripheral blood.

CDR3 nucleotide sequence: TGTGCCAGCTCACCGTTATCGCCGGGGAACTTGAACACTGAAGCTTTCTTT. Translating it yields CASSPLSPGNLNTEAFF. V usage is TRBV18 and J usage is TRBJ1-1; no clear D. Germline CDR1 and CDR2: KGHSH and LQKENI. The V end lost 3 bases, the J end lost 0 bases, and 17 bases lay between the germline ends. This CDR3 is built from 17 residues.